This T cell receptor beta chain was documented in a study of T-cell reconstitution after alpha-beta-depleted transplantation in children. General study results and limits: Recipient T cells and thymic progenitors that survived gave rise to the high TCRbeta diversity observed at day 60 in some patients. By about two months after transplant, alpha-beta T cells reportedly arose from several hundred graft clones that had expanded.

Preparation of the TCRbeta library was carried out with unique molecular identifiers. TCRdb passed the PCR reads through MiXCR, listing each CDR3 protein once. The table shows fewer than 700,000 distinct CDR3 sequences, with 23% occurring only once. The CDR3 is made up of 16 amino acids. Germline CDR1 is DFQATT and CDR2 is SNEGSKA (reference sequence). The V segment lost 6 bases and the J segment 9 bases; nucleotides outside the gene matches: 14. Concerning this clonotype: Its antigen is not known.

The receptor was isolated from a boy younger than two who had a stem cell transplant for acute myeloid leukemia, so the T cells may come from the graft donor. Sequenced here: PBMCs, mostly from graft donor cells, sampled 360 days after TCRalphabeta/CD19-depleted stem cell transplant. J is TRBJ2-1 and V is TRBV20-1, with 13 nucleotides matching TRBD2. CDR3 protein: CSAGGGTSGGGSEQFF. The CDR3 DNA reads as TGCAGTGCCGGTGGAGGTACTAGCGGGGGGGGAAGTGAGCAGTTCTTC.